This T cell receptor beta chain was captured in a study of regulatory T cells in long-lasting Graves disease. Study-wide findings and caveats: Favored usage of TRBV28, TRBJ1-2 and TRBJ2-5 was recorded in persistent disease.

Stated time point: persistent/refractory GD, antithyroid drugs over 5 years with positive TRAb. The TCR library used RNA extracted from PBMCs. The authors built TCR beta libraries using iRepertoire HTBI primers and Arm-PCR of CDR3 regions. MiXCR, run by TCRdb on the multiplex PCR reads, gives a single entry per CDR3 protein. The table has more than 650,000 distinct CDR3 sequences, about 30% seen once; the top ten hold about two fifths. This clonotype was picked up many times. What it recognizes is unknown. This CDR3 region has 14 residues. With V trimmed by 4 bases and J by 3 bases, 6 bases remained unmatched.

This clonotype originated in a female donor with Graves disease. The sequenced sample was peripheral blood mononuclear cells (PBMCs), obtained when the disease was refractory, from a patient treated with antithyroid drugs. The genes are TRBV12-3 or TRBV12-4 and TRBJ2-7, with 7 positions matching TRBD1. The DNA of the CDR3 is TGTGCCAGCAGTTCCTCCGGGACAGACTACGAGCAGTACTTC. This codes for CASSSSGTDYEQYF.